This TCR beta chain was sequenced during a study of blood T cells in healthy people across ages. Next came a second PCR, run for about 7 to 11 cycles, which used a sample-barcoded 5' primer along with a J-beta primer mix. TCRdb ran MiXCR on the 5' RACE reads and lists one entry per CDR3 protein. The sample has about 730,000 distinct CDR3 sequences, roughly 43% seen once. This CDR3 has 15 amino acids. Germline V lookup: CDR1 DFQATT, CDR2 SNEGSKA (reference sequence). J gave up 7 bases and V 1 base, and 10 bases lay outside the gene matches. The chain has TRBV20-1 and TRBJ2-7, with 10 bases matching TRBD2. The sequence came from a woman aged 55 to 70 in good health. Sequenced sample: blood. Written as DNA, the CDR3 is TGCAGTGCTAGAGGACAGAGCGGGAGGGCATGGGAGCAGTACTTC. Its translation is CSARGQSGRAWEQYF.